What follows describes a single TCR beta chain. Its antigen is not yet known. The sample holds no much larger clone one base away, and base qualities are not on file. This sample was taken from a study of cytomegalovirus exposure and HLA in healthy donors (dated by TCRdb to 2015 to 2018). Context from the whole study: According to a later analysis, one platform produced both the 110 or so validation repertoires and the roughly 640 repertoires of the first cohort. The study aimed to test whether cataloging public T cell receptors could reveal signatures of past pathogen exposure. Besides the first cohort of 666 subjects, a separate validation cohort made up of over 100 different subjects was used. The study combined high-throughput TCR immunosequencing, statistical association of individual TCRs with disease status, and machine learning to predict cytomegalovirus infection status.

V is clipped by 0 bases and J by 5 bases, and the sequence between their germline boundaries is 10 bases long. Via the germline V gene, CDR1 is LGHNA and CDR2 YNFKEQ. Measured from the cysteine to the phenylalanine, the CDR3 is 14 residues long. Solely the CDR3 DNA is kept, with 42 bases framed from the first base. The library relied on the immunoSEQ multiplex PCR assay. The original methods were these. A statistical classification framework was built for diagnosing cytomegalovirus status from the catalog of TCR beta chain sequences. TCRdb's version of the immuneACCESS table is confined to in-frame rearrangements and falls short of the full clone set. An unresolved V gene accounts for under half of the shortfall where checked; the remainder is of unknown origin. V and J calls and clone size are as listed in that table; D and trimming were resolved from the DNA. Here the sample has some 120,000 clones; around 90% occur a single time. The ten most abundant clones make up under 2% of the sample.

The donors belonged to the validation cohort of approximately 130 subjects, which was separate from the approximately 680-subject first cohort. Overall study results and their limits: The study gave a list of under 200 TCR beta chains associated with cytomegalovirus. The validation cohort had no HLA typing available for a later analysis, so co-occurrence within that cohort was assessed over all 120 or so repertoires. While some public TCRs were present in many individuals, most TCR sequences turned up only very rarely across donors. Subsequent analysis determined that TCRs grouped into clusters in the first cohort also showed a tendency toward co-occurrence across the roughly 110 validation repertoires, and approximately 94% of cluster scores exceeded 0. Cytomegalovirus status was reported to be diagnosed by the classifier with high specificity and sensitivity in both the original and validation cohorts. A few of the identified cytomegalovirus-associated TCR beta chains were confirmed in vitro to be specific for cytomegalovirus antigens. It was suggested by the authors that the approach could potentially be generalized to other disease states and immunological phenotypes.

This chain joins TRBV4-2 to TRBJ2-5, with no confidently assigned D gene. Sequencing input: PBMCs. The TCR sequence derives from a woman between 18 and 29 years old in good health and CMV-seronegative. The CDR3 protein sequence reads: CASSQDRDTETQYF. DNA sequence: TGTGCCAGCAGCCAAGATCGAGACACGGAGACCCAGTACTTC.